Presented here are 6 T cell receptor beta chains from one specimen sequenced in a study of tissue T cells after allogeneic stem cell transplantation. Clones were read by immunoSEQ multiplex PCR, and TCRdb kept only the in-frame ones, dropping some. The sample yields over 40,000 clones, approximately 73% seen once. Sequencing was done on a sample of sorted cells pooled from one or two spleens. The receptors here all came from a pool of C57BL/6 mice in good health.

As concerns this clone: Mouse names are used for the genes. CDR3 protein: CASSGAGGSAETLYF. The covered CDR3 bases are TGTGCCAGCAGTGGGGCCGGGGGGAGTGCAGAAACGCTGTAT. This rearrangement joins TRBV13-1 to TRBJ2-3, with TRBD2 as a possible D gene (6 bases). The CDR3 end falls 1 residue outside the read, so it is completed with the germline J gene. V was trimmed by 3 bases and J by 0 bases, leaving 11 bases between them. The CDR3 runs 15 residues. Germline lookup yields CDR1 NSHNY and CDR2 SYGAGN.

Turning to this clone: Gene names refer to mouse genes. The missing CDR3 end, 1 residue past where the read stops, is filled in from the germline J gene. V gene TRBV20 combines with J gene TRBJ2-7; 8 nucleotides match TRBD2. Germline V gene lookup returns CDR1 GFQATS and CDR2 STVNSAI. The V and J ends lost 3 bases and 7 bases, in that order; junction bases with no gene match: 5. The CDR3 spans 12 residues. Incomplete CDR3 DNA: TGTGGTGCTAGTTGGGGGGGGCGAGAACAGTAC. Translated: CGASWGGREQY. The CDR3 in its entirety is CGASWGGREQYF. The entire variable domain, with the rest obtained from reference TRBV20 and TRBJ2-7, is as follows: GALVYQYPRRTICKSGTSMRMECQAVGFQATSVAWYRQSPQKTFELIALSTVNSAIKYEQNFTQEKFPISHPNLSFSSMTVLNAYLEDRGLYLCGASWGGREQYFGPGTRLTVL.

In the case of this clone: The germline and genes are mouse ones. The CDR3 end is not reached by the read, which stops 1 residue before it; the germline J gene fills it in. The chain recombines TRBV16 with TRBJ2-4; possible D gene TRBD1, 5 bases. Deletions cut 2 bases from V and 7 bases from J, with 7 bases between. The CDR3 is made up of 12 amino acids. Germline CDR1 is SGHSA and CDR2 is FRNQAP. The CDR3 sequence is CASSLFRDTLYF. CDR3 DNA, as far as it was read: TGTGCAAGCAGCTTATTCAGGGACACCTTGTAC.

Comment on this clone: Mouse gene names and germline throughout. Read sequence stops 1 residue before the CDR3 end, and the germline J gene provides the missing end. The chain joins TRBV4 to TRBJ2-1, with TRBD1 matching over 11 bases. The CDR3 runs to 15 residues. V lost 5 bases to trimming and J lost 7 bases; unmatched junction nucleotides: 7. The germline CDR1 and CDR2 sequences are LGHDT and YNNKQL (reference sequence). The part of the CDR3 DNA that was read is TGTGCCAGCAGCCTCCCGGGACAGGGGGGCGCTGAGCAGTTC. It yields the protein CASSLPGQGGAEQF. The complete CDR3 reads CASSLPGQGGAEQFF.

To note about this clone: The germline and genes are mouse ones. The CDR3 end lies 1 residue beyond the end of the read and is filled in from the germline J gene. The same CDR3 is also encoded by other DNA sequences in this sample. The rearrangement joins TRBV31 to TRBJ1-6; 10 bases are a match to TRBD1. TRBJ1-6 is an ORF, and what it does is uncertain. The V gene's germline CDR1 is GKSSPN and CDR2 SITVG. Germline trimming cut 0 bases from V and 7 bases from J; bases unmatched to any gene: 0. This CDR3 comprises 14 residues. The covered CDR3 bases are TGTGCCTGGAGTCTGGACAGGGGGAATTCGCCCCTCTAC. As protein: CAWSLDRGNSPLY. The entire CDR3 is CAWSLDRGNSPLYF.

Comments on this clone: Mouse names are used for the genes. The sequenced fragment ends 1 residue before the CDR3 boundary, so the rest is inferred from the germline J gene. This chain connects TRBV12-1 to TRBJ2-7; 7 nucleotides agree with TRBD1. J was trimmed by 0 bases and V by 6 bases; bases with no gene match: 4. Germline-derived CDR1 and CDR2 are SGHSN and HYEKVE. CDR3 length: 13 residues. The part of the CDR3 DNA that was read is TGTGCCAGCAGTCGACAGGGCTCCTATGAACAGTAC. Its protein product is CASSRQGSYEQY. The CDR3 in its entirety is CASSRQGSYEQYF.